One sample yielded the 12 T cell receptor beta chains listed below, sequenced in a study of OX40 agonist ivuxolimab in advanced cancers. Sequencing used immunoSEQ multiplex PCR; TCRdb keeps in-frame clones, though not all of them. The profile covers around 70,000 clones, with roughly 88% appearing a single time and approximately 7% taken by the ten largest. The sample in question was CD4+ or CD8+ T cells sorted from blood, obtained in a trial of the OX40 agonist ivuxolimab. These receptors originate from an adult with an advanced solid tumor such as melanoma, head and neck, liver or kidney cancer.

The chain uses TRBV7-8 and TRBJ2-1; 13 positions agree with TRBD2. The CDR3 has 19 residues. V shed 4 bases, J shed 7 bases, and the junction held 16 bases outside the gene matches. Germline V gives CDR1 SGHVS, CDR2 FQNEAQ. The CDR3 region has the DNA TGTGCCAGCAGCTCTCGACTAGCGGGAGGTTTCGGTTCGGTAAATGAGCAGTTCTTC. It is translated as CASSSRLAGGFGSVNEQFF.

The chain uses TRBV15 and TRBJ2-1; 10 bases map to TRBD2. This CDR3 has 19 amino acids. After removal of 0 bases from V and 7 bases from J, the junction contained 15 bases not matched to a gene. The V gene's germline CDR1 is LNHNV and CDR2 YYDKDF (reference sequence). The CDR3 region is CATSRERLKAGGPGNEQFF. In DNA, the CDR3 is TGTGCCACCAGCAGAGAAAGATTAAAAGCGGGAGGGCCTGGGAATGAGCAGTTCTTC.

This clone was recorded only once. This chain joins TRBV6-5 and TRBJ1-5; tentatively, D is TRBD1 (5 bases). Germline CDR1 reads MNHEY; CDR2 reads SVGAGI. This CDR3 has 14 amino acids. Trimming removed 5 bases from V and 0 bases from J, with 8 bases in between. The CDR3 is CASSLGDSNQPQHF. CDR3 in DNA: TGTGCCAGCAGTCTAGGGGATAGCAATCAGCCCCAGCATTTT.

CDR3 sequence reads: CASSQTRQGNTEAFF. CDR3 coding DNA: TGCGCCAGCAGTCAAACCCGACAGGGGAACACTGAAGCTTTCTTT. The V and J genes are TRBV23-1 and TRBJ1-1, with 7 bases matching TRBD1. TRBV23-1 belongs to the ORF category, with a function that is uncertain. CDR3 size: 15 residues. J was trimmed by 1 base and V by 2 bases; bases with no gene match: 4.

This clone came up many times. V usage is TRBV4-1 and J usage is TRBJ2-7, with D unclear. The CDR3 contains 13 residues. Trimming left V 3 bases short and J 3 bases short, with 9 bases between. Germline CDR1 is MGHRA and CDR2 is YSYEKL. The CDR3 spells CASSQDGYYEQYF. CDR3 nucleotide sequence: TGCGCCAGCAGCCAGGACGGATACTACGAGCAGTACTTC.

The rearrangement joins TRBV6-1 to TRBJ2-2, with a weak D call TRBD2 (5 bases). CDR1 is MNHNS and CDR2 is SASEGT in the germline V gene. The V end lost 2 bases, the J end lost 4 bases, and 14 bases lay between the germline ends. The CDR3 totals 16 residues. The CDR3: CASSEMWRPSTGELFF. The CDR3 DNA sequence: TGTGCCAGCAGTGAAATGTGGAGGCCCAGCACCGGGGAGCTGTTTTTT.

The genes are TRBV5-8 and TRBJ2-1, with 7 bases that match TRBD1. Losses at the gene ends were 0 bases for V and 4 bases for J; bases not matched to a gene: 4. The CDR3 spans 15 residues. The germline V gene encodes CDR1 SGHTS and CDR2 YDEGEE. CDR3 sequence reads: CASSLGDREYNEQFF. The DNA for the CDR3 is TGTGCCAGCAGCTTGGGCGACAGGGAGTACAATGAGCAGTTCTTC.

The J gene is TRBJ2-1, the V gene TRBV6-5; TRBD1 matches at 8 bases. The CDR3 contains 15 residues. Germline V gives CDR1 MNHEY, CDR2 SVGAGI. V dropped 2 bases and J dropped 6; count of bases not matched to a gene: 6. CDR3 DNA sequence: TGTGCCAGCAGTTACGCGGACAGGGTCGGCAATGAGCAGTTCTTC. Translated: CASSYADRVGNEQFF.

In this sample, this clone turned up many times. The CDR3 sequence is CASSPGQYF. As DNA, the CDR3 is TGTGCCAGCAGCCCAGGCCAGTACTTC. This chain joins TRBV2 and TRBJ2-5, with D uncertain. Germline V gene lookup returns CDR1 SNHLY and CDR2 FYNNEI. V lost 6 bases to trimming and J lost 10 bases, with 6 bases between them. This CDR3 has 9 amino acids. Full variable domain (remainder filled in from reference TRBV2 and TRBJ2-5): EPEVTQTPSHQVTQMGQEVILRCVPISNHLYFYWYRQILGQKVEFLVSFYNNEISEKSEIFDDQFSVERPDGSNFTLKIRSTKLEDSAMYFCASSPGQYFGPGTRLLVL.

The V and J genes are TRBV29-1 and TRBJ2-7; 8 nucleotides agree with TRBD1. The V segment lost 4 bases and the J segment 6 bases; nucleotides outside the gene matches: 5. The CDR3 length is 12 residues. Germline V gene data show CDR1 as SQVTM and CDR2 as ANQGSEA. The CDR3 spells CSVGRGRGEQYF. In DNA form, the CDR3 reads TGCAGCGTTGGCAGGGGGCGAGGCGAGCAGTACTTC.

The rearrangement links TRBV13 to TRBJ2-4, with D possibly TRBD2 on 5 matching bases. V lost 5 bases, J lost 3 bases, and 11 bases lay in between. CDR1 and CDR2 (germline): PRHDT, FYEKMQ (reference sequence). The CDR3 is 14 amino acids. CDR3 DNA sequence: TGTGCCAGCAGCCCAGGCGGGCTCAAAAACATTCAGTACTTC. Translation: CASSPGGLKNIQYF.

The chain couples TRBV25-1 to TRBJ1-2; 7 bases are shared with TRBD1. The V gene end was trimmed by 4 bases and the J gene end by 2 bases; junction bases not matched to a gene: 1. Germline loops: CDR1 MGHDK, CDR2 SYGVNS. The CDR3 is 13 residues long. As DNA, the CDR3 is TGTGCCAGCAGTGGACAGGGCAACTATGGCTACACCTTC. It yields the protein CASSGQGNYGYTF.